This T cell receptor (beta chain) was found in a study of T cell repertoires in aging, cancer and after chemotherapy. Study-wide findings and caveats: Healthy donors lost TCR diversity with age mainly through richness, cancer patients through richness and evenness.

Multiplex touch-down PCR with TRB-A/B primers amplified rearranged V-D-J TRB sequences. TCRdb called the multiplex PCR reads again in MiXCR, with one record for every CDR3 protein. This sample yields around 13,000 distinct CDR3 sequences, of which about 40% are seen a single time; more than 6.5% belongs to the top ten. Deletions cut 7 bases from V and 2 bases from J, with 11 bases between. This CDR3 spans 13 amino acids. CDR1 KGHDR and CDR2 SFDVKD come from the germline V gene. Regarding this clonotype: Its antigen is unknown.

Peripheral blood genomic DNA, not sorted cells or RNA, was the template. This TCR was recovered from a human donor in good health. The donor label of this sample is uncertain. The chain has TRBV24-1 and TRBJ2-7; weak D call: TRBD2 (6 bases). The material sequenced was blood. The CDR3 region has the DNA TGTGCCACCAGGGAGGGCGCGGCCTACGAGCAGTACTTC. It is translated as CATREGAAYEQYF.